This T cell receptor (beta chain) was identified during a study of shared clonotypes between healthy human individuals. A remark on this clone: The same CDR3 also results from other DNA sequences found in this sample.

Looked up from germline, CDR1 is MNHEY and CDR2 is SMNVEV (reference sequence). After removal of 1 base from V and 4 bases from J, the junction contained 2 bases not matched to a gene. The CDR3 is 15 residues long. The protocol was immunoSEQ multiplex PCR, while the TCRdb copy is restricted to in-frame clones and leaves out a portion. The sample includes about 2,500,000 clones, roughly nine tenths of them seen just once. The chain is built from TRBV27 and TRBJ2-1; 9 bases match TRBD1. This clonotype originated in a man younger than 35 in good health. The sequenced sample consisted of naive CD4+ T cells sorted from blood. Subset indicated: CD45RA+ positively selected. In DNA form, the CDR3 reads TGTGCCAGCAGTTTATGGGGACAGGGATACAATGAGCAGTTCTTC. Its translation: CASSLWGQGYNEQFF.